Listed below are T cell receptor beta chains from one sample, sequenced in a study of blood T cell repertoires in COVID-19. The data were produced by immunoSEQ multiplex PCR, yet TCRdb's version contains in-frame clones alone and is incomplete. The data contain some 370,000 clones, 87% of them seen just once; the ten biggest clones take up roughly a tenth. What was sequenced was peripheral blood. These receptors all come from a woman aged 25-40 years with COVID-19, enrolled during active disease. CDR3s include the opening cysteine and the closing phenylalanine or tryptophan. D genes are given only for firm matches. Clone size is given for some rows only: seen once, a few or many times, or a class if the clone is expanded.

TRBV28	once	TRBJ2-7	16	-	TGTGCCAGCAGTTCCCGAGGGTCCCATAAGGAGAACGAGCAGTACTTC	CASSSRGSHKENEQYF
TRBV2	-	TRBJ2-5	12	-	TGTGCCAGCCAGGGGTATTCCGAGACCCAGTACTTC	CASQGYSETQYF
TRBV10-1	once	TRBJ1-2	14	-	TGCGCCAGCAGTGGGAGCCGGGACACCGATGGCTACACCTTC	CASSGSRDTDGYTF
TRBV4-1	-	TRBJ2-3	18	-	TGCGCCAGCAGCCAAGATGACAAGCGGGCTGGACTGGGAAATACGCAGTATTTT	CASSQDDKRAGLGNTQYF
TRBV6-4	-	TRBJ2-2	16	TRBD2	TGTGCCAGCAGTGACCGATTGGGACTAGACACCGGGGAGCTGTTTTTT	CASSDRLGLDTGELFF
TRBV3-1/TRBV3-2	-	TRBJ2-1	17	TRBD2	TGTGCCAGCAGCCAAGTTACTAGCGGGTTGAATTACAATGAGCAGTTCTTC	CASSQVTSGLNYNEQFF
TRBV11-2	-	TRBJ2-3	15	-	TGTGCCAGCAGCCATGGACTACCGAACACAGATACGCAGTATTTT	CASSHGLPNTDTQYF
TRBV2	-	TRBJ1-4	15	-	TGTGCCAGCAGTCCCCCCAGGGGCGAAAGTGAAAAACTGTTTTTT	CASSPPRGESEKLFF
TRBV2	-	TRBJ1-1	12	-	TGTGCCAGCAGCAGGGAACGGACGGATGCTTTCTTT	CASSRERTDAFF
TRBV28	-	TRBJ2-1	13	-	TGTGCCAGCAGTCCCCCGGGGAGGAGTGAGCAGTTCTTC	CASSPPGRSEQFF
TRBV7-2	-	TRBJ1-5	15	-	TGTGCCAGCAGCCTCGGGTCGTTGGTCAATCAGCCCCAGCATTTT	CASSLGSLVNQPQHF
TRBV30	-	TRBJ1-6	14	-	TGTGCCTGGAGTTCCCAGGGAGGGAATTCACCCCTCCACTTT	CAWSSQGGNSPLHF
TRBV6-5	-	TRBJ2-7	13	-	TGTGCCAGCAGCAAGGACTACTCCTACGAGCAGTACTTC	CASSKDYSYEQYF
TRBV4-3	once	TRBJ2-7	16	TRBD1	TGCGCCAGCAGCCAAGATGAATCGGACAGGTCCTACGAGCAGTACTTC	CASSQDESDRSYEQYF
TRBV9	-	TRBJ1-4	18	TRBD1	TGTGCCAGCAGCGTAGATAGAGAGGGACAGGGCCAGGCTGAAAAACTGTTTTTT	CASSVDREGQGQAEKLFF
TRBV10-1	-	TRBJ1-1	15	-	TGCGCCAGCAGTGAGTCGTTATCGGGGAACACTGAAGCTTTCTTT	CASSESLSGNTEAFF
TRBV5-1	-	TRBJ2-1	14	TRBD2	TGCGCCAGCAGGATGGCTAGCGGGAGCAATGAGCAGTTCTTC	CASRMASGSNEQFF
TRBV6-5	once	TRBJ2-5	14	-	TGTGCCAGCGGAATCACGGGTCTCCAAGAGACCCAGTACTTC	CASGITGLQETQYF
TRBV10-3	-	TRBJ1-2	15	-	TGTGCCATCAGTGCCCTAAACAGGGAACACTATGGCTACACCTTC	CAISALNREHYGYTF
TRBV5-1	-	TRBJ2-5	14	-	TGCGCCAGCAGCTTCGAGACTAGTCCTGAGACCCAGTACTTC	CASSFETSPETQYF
TRBV27	-	TRBJ2-5	15	TRBD2	TGTGCCAGCAGTGAGGGGACTAGCGGCCAAGAGACCCAGTACTTC	CASSEGTSGQETQYF
TRBV7-3	-	TRBJ2-3	14	-	TGTGCCAGCAGCTTAGTCGGGGGAACAGATACGCAGTATTTT	CASSLVGGTDTQYF
TRBV3-1/TRBV3-2	-	TRBJ1-2	14	TRBD1	TGTGCCAGCAGCCATTCGGACAGGGTGAATGGCTACACCTTC	CASSHSDRVNGYTF
TRBV10-2	few	TRBJ2-1	14	-	TGCGCCAGCAGTGGATTATTAGCCCCAAATGAGCAGTTCTTC	CASSGLLAPNEQFF
TRBV15	-	TRBJ1-4	16	-	TGTGCCACCAGCAGAGGATCGAGGGGGTTTGGTGAAAAACTGTTTTTT	CATSRGSRGFGEKLFF
TRBV13	-	TRBJ2-4	14	-	TGTGCCAGCAGCCCGCAGGGGCGGCGAAACATTCAGTACTTC	CASSPQGRRNIQYF
TRBV18	once	TRBJ1-6	13	-	TGTGCCAGCTCACCTGACAGGAATTCACCCCTCCACTTT	CASSPDRNSPLHF
TRBV6-4	-	TRBJ1-1	16	TRBD1	TGTGCCAGCAGTGTTCGGGCAGGGGGCTACGGCACTGAAGCTTTCTTT	CASSVRAGGYGTEAFF
TRBV19	once	TRBJ1-1	13	-	TGTGCCAGTAGTAGACAGGCGAACACTGAAGCTTTCTTT	CASSRQANTEAFF
TRBV3-1/TRBV3-2	-	TRBJ2-7	15	-	TGTGCCAGCAGCGAAGGCGGGACTGACAAATACGGGCAGTACTTC	CASSEGGTDKYGQYF
TRBV7-7	-	TRBJ2-2	16	-	TGTGCTAGCAGCTTCCGTGCTAGCAGAGACACCGGGGAGCTGTTTTTT	CASSFRASRDTGELFF
TRBV27	-	TRBJ2-5	14	-	TGTGCCAGCAGCTATTCGGGCAGAGGGGAGACCCAGTACTTC	CASSYSGRGETQYF
TRBV2	-	TRBJ2-7	11	-	TGTGCCAGCAGGCAGACCTACGAGCAGTACTTC	CASRQTYEQYF
TRBV10-3	-	TRBJ2-2	15	TRBD2	TGTGCCATCAGTGAGTCCCAGGGAGGGACCGGGGAGCTGTTTTTT	CAISESQGGTGELFF
TRBV19	-	TRBJ1-1	13	-	TGTGCCAGTAGTATGAGCCGGGACACTGAAGCTTTCTTT	CASSMSRDTEAFF
TRBV28	-	TRBJ1-2	15	TRBD1	TGTGCCAGCAGCACTAGACAGGGCCTTTTCTATGGCTACACCTTC	CASSTRQGLFYGYTF
TRBV30	-	TRBJ1-2	12	-	TGTGCCTGGAGTGTACGGTCGTCCGGCTACACCTTC	CAWSVRSSGYTF
TRBV28	-	TRBJ2-4	15	-	TGTGCCAGCAGTTTATACCCGGGAGCCAAAAACATTCAGTACTTC	CASSLYPGAKNIQYF
TRBV5-1	-	TRBJ2-7	13	-	TGCGCCAGCAGCTTGACAGGCTCCTACGAGCAGTACTTC	CASSLTGSYEQYF
TRBV12-5	-	TRBJ2-3	13	-	TGTGCTAGTGGTCTGGAGACAGGAGATACGCAGTATTTT	CASGLETGDTQYF
TRBV6-1	-	TRBJ2-7	15	TRBD1	TGTGCCAGCAGTGAACCGTACAGGGGAAGAGGCGAGCAGTACTTC	CASSEPYRGRGEQYF
TRBV25-1	-	TRBJ1-1	13	-	TGTGCCAGCAGTGAGTTTATGAACACTGAAGCTTTCTTT	CASSEFMNTEAFF
TRBV6-1	few	TRBJ2-3	15	TRBD2	TGTGCCAGCAGTGAACTAGCGGGGAGCACAGATACGCAGTATTTT	CASSELAGSTDTQYF
TRBV5-1	-	TRBJ2-2	14	-	TGCGCCAGCAGCATAACGGGAGATCGCGGGGAGCTGTTTTTT	CASSITGDRGELFF
TRBV28	-	TRBJ2-1	16	TRBD2	TGTGCCAGCAGTGGTCGGCGGCTAGCGGGGTACAATGAGCAGTTCTTC	CASSGRRLAGYNEQFF
TRBV19	-	TRBJ1-4	19	TRBD1	TGTGCCAGTAGTCGCCGACTGGGCAGGGGGCGAGGAACTAATGAAAAACTGTTTTTT	CASSRRLGRGRGTNEKLFF
TRBV14	-	TRBJ2-5	19	TRBD2	TGTGCCAGCAGCCGCCCGGGACTAGCGGGACCCCGTGTACGAGAGACCCAGTACTTC	CASSRPGLAGPRVRETQYF
TRBV3-1/TRBV3-2	-	TRBJ2-7	16	TRBD1	TGTGCCAGCAGCCCCGAGGGGACAGGGACACCCTACGAGCAGTACTTC	CASSPEGTGTPYEQYF
TRBV7-6	once	TRBJ2-5	16	TRBD1	TGTGCCAGCAGCTTCACCGGGACAGCGGCCGAAGGGACCCAGTACTTC	CASSFTGTAAEGTQYF
TRBV6-5	few	TRBJ1-6	15	-	TGTGCCAGCAGTAACAACCCGCGGGGTAATTCACCCCTCCACTTT	CASSNNPRGNSPLHF
TRBV5-6	-	TRBJ1-5	16	-	TGTGCCAGCAGCTCGTCCGGGAGGGGGAACAATCAGCCCCAGCATTTT	CASSSSGRGNNQPQHF
TRBV4-2	-	TRBJ1-3	16	TRBD1	TGTGCCAGCAGCTCTAACCGGGACAGTCAAGGAAACACCATATATTTT	CASSSNRDSQGNTIYF
TRBV6-5	-	TRBJ2-1	15	TRBD2	TGTGCCAGCCGGCCGGAGACTAGCGGGAGGCACGAGCAGTTCTTC	CASRPETSGRHEQFF
TRBV10-3	-	TRBJ2-3	16	TRBD2	TGTGCCATCAGTGAAGGGGCTAGCGGGTCGTCCGATACGCAGTATTTT	CAISEGASGSSDTQYF